The 30 T cell receptor beta chains listed next were all sequenced from one sample in a study of control samples from healthy donors and cancer patients. Assay used: immunoSEQ multiplex PCR; TCRdb lists only in-frame clones, some missing. The table has approximately 58,000 clones, roughly 86% seen once; the top ten hold 10% to 15%. Sequenced sample: PBMCs. The receptors were sampled from a woman aged 60-70 years with lung cancer.

V gene TRBV9 combines with J gene TRBJ2-2, with D hard to call. The CDR3 runs to 14 residues. Trimming stripped 0 bases from V and 5 bases from J, with 8 bases between. From germline, CDR1 is SGDLS and CDR2 YYNGEE. CDR3 nucleotides: TGTGCCAGCAGCGTAGTTGGGTTGACCGGGGAGCTGTTTTTT. It specifies CASSVVGLTGELFF.

This clone was seen a single time. This sequence joins TRBV19 and TRBJ1-5; D is ambiguous. The CDR3 consists of 15 residues. Germline CDR1 is LNHDA and CDR2 is SQIVND (reference sequence). V gave up 10 bases and J gave up 0 bases, with 16 bases separating them. CDR3 sequence reads: CATETTTNSNQPQHF. The DNA of the CDR3 is TGTGCCACTGAAACTACAACTAATAGCAATCAGCCCCAGCATTTT.

This clone was observed once. The chain uses TRBV14 and TRBJ1-1; no clear D gene. The length of the CDR3 is 13 residues. Germline V lookup: CDR1 SGHDN, CDR2 FVKESK. V was clipped by 4 bases and J by 4 bases, with 10 bases between them. CDR3 in amino acids: CASSRQVSTEAFF. The CDR3 DNA is TGTGCCAGCAGCCGCCAGGTTAGCACTGAAGCTTTCTTT.

The gene calls are TRBV30 and TRBJ1-6; D uncertain. This CDR3 spans 12 amino acids. Per germline, CDR1 GTSNPN and CDR2 SVGIG (reference sequence). V was clipped by 5 bases and J by 5 bases, with 7 bases between them. DNA for the CDR3: TGTGCCTGGCGAAGGGATAATTCACCCCTCCACTTT. Translation: CAWRRDNSPLHF. Full variable domain (missing parts from reference TRBV30 and TRBJ1-6): SQTIHQWPATLVQPVGSPLSLECTVEGTSNPNLYWYRQAAGRGLQLLFYSVGIGQISSEVPQNLSASRPQDRQFILSSKKLLLSDSGFYLCAWRRDNSPLHFGNGTRLTVT.

The chain has TRBV30 and TRBJ2-5; D not resolved. CDR1 and CDR2 (germline): GTSNPN, SVGIG (reference sequence). Trimming shortened V by 2 bases and J by 2 bases, and 15 bases separated the two germline ends. CDR3 size: 15 residues. Written as DNA, the CDR3 is TGTGCCTGGAGTCCCGGGCAGACCCCTCAAGAGACCCAGTACTTC. Amino acid sequence: CAWSPGQTPQETQYF.

This chain's CDR3 is CASSPESGVTQYF. The CDR3 DNA reads as TGTGCCAGCTCACCGGAGAGTGGCGTGACCCAGTACTTC. The J gene is TRBJ2-5, the V gene TRBV18; D is ambiguous. CDR3 length: 13 amino acids. Germline CDR1 is KGHSH and CDR2 is LQKENI. V shed 3 bases and J shed 7 bases, with 12 bases lying between them. The entire variable domain, with the rest obtained from reference TRBV18 and TRBJ2-5, is as follows: NAGVMQNPRHLVRRRGQEARLRCSPMKGHSHVYWYRQLPEEGLKFMVYLQKENIIDESGMPKERFSAEFPKEGPSILRIQQVVRGDSAAYFCASSPESGVTQYFGPGTRLLVL.

The gene calls are TRBV3-1 (or the pseudogene TRBV3-2) and TRBJ2-7; 7 nucleotides match TRBD2. The CDR3 runs to 16 residues. Germline CDR1 LGHDT, CDR2 YNNKEL (reference sequence). V gave up 1 base and J gave up 4 bases; unmatched junction bases: 10. CDR3 region: CASSQGLLVGGYEQYF. The CDR3, as DNA: TGTGCCAGCAGCCAAGGGTTATTAGTGGGAGGGTACGAGCAGTACTTC.

The chain carries TRBV9 and TRBJ1-2, with TRBD1 matching over 8 bases. V was pared by 0 bases and J by 4 bases, with 5 bases of the junction left unmatched. The CDR3 loop spans 15 amino acids. Germline loops: CDR1 SGDLS, CDR2 YYNGEE. The CDR3 nucleotides read TGTGCCAGCAGCGTAGGAAACAGGGGGTCCTATGGCTACACCTTC. This gives the protein CASSVGNRGSYGYTF.

This rearrangement joins TRBV7-8 to TRBJ2-5, with D unresolved. The CDR3 covers 12 residues. The germline V and J ends were trimmed by 1 base and 4 bases, with 4 bases remaining between them. CDR1 is SGHVS and CDR2 is FQNEAQ in the germline V gene. CDR3: CASSLVRETQYF. CDR3 in DNA: TGTGCCAGCAGCTTAGTTCGAGAGACCCAGTACTTC.

The V call is TRBV13, the J call TRBJ2-7; the D gene is possibly TRBD2 (5 bases). The V end was cut by 5 bases, the J end by 0 bases, with 11 bases between. This CDR3 spans 14 amino acids. Germline loops: CDR1 PRHDT, CDR2 FYEKMQ (reference sequence). Here the CDR3 reads CASSPMGDSYEQYF. The CDR3 DNA follows: TGTGCCAGCAGCCCAATGGGAGACTCCTACGAGCAGTACTTC. Complete variable domain (other parts from reference TRBV13 and TRBJ2-7): AAGVIQSPRHLIKEKRETATLKCYPIPRHDTVYWYQQGPGQDPQFLISFYEKMQSDKGSIPDRFSAQQFSDYHSELNMSSLELGDSALYFCASSPMGDSYEQYFGPGTRLTVT.

The chain uses TRBV15 and TRBJ1-2; D is undetermined. Germline-derived CDR1 and CDR2 are LNHNV and YYDKDF (reference sequence). CDR3 length: 13 residues. V lost 6 bases, J lost 6 bases, and 14 bases lay in between. The chain's CDR3 is CATSRRSEDGYTF. The CDR3 DNA follows: TGTGCCACCAGTCGGAGATCAGAGGATGGCTACACCTTC.

V usage is TRBV3-1 (or the pseudogene TRBV3-2) and J usage is TRBJ2-7, with unresolved D. V lost 5 bases to trimming and J lost 2 bases, with 16 bases between them. The germline V gene encodes CDR1 LGHDT and CDR2 YNNKEL (reference sequence). The CDR3 is 15 amino acids. CDR3 coding DNA: TGTGCCAGCAGCTTAGACTTAACCAGCCCCTACGAGCAGTACTTC. The encoded protein is CASSLDLTSPYEQYF.

The gene calls are TRBV12-3 or TRBV12-4 and TRBJ2-1, with 7 bases lining up with TRBD1. The CDR3 covers 13 residues. The trim removed 3 bases at V and 11 bases at J, leaving 7 bases unmatched. In DNA form, the CDR3 reads TGTGCCAGCAGTTTTTCTCCGGGACAGAAGCAGTTCTTC. This gives the protein CASSFSPGQKQFF.

This clone appeared a few times. V gene TRBV6-5 combines with J gene TRBJ2-7, with D tentatively TRBD2 (5 bases). The V gene's germline CDR1 is MNHEY and CDR2 SVGAGI. The V gene lost 8 bases and the J gene lost 3 bases, with 14 bases spanning the gap. This CDR3 spans 13 amino acids. The CDR3 sequence is CASAPRGSYEQYF. Written as DNA, the CDR3 is TGTGCCAGCGCCCCCCGAGGGAGCTACGAGCAGTACTTC.

The chain combines TRBV27 with TRBJ2-7; D is uncertain. The CDR3 is made up of 16 amino acids. V lost 0 bases and J 0 bases, leaving 12 bases between the germline ends. Germline lookup yields CDR1 MNHEY and CDR2 SMNVEV (reference sequence). The CDR3 DNA reads as TGTGCCAGCAGTTTATCGGGTGTGGGCAGCTCCTACGAGCAGTACTTC. This codes for CASSLSGVGSSYEQYF.

This sequence joins TRBV27 and TRBJ1-4; D may be TRBD1 (5 bases). Trimming stripped 6 bases from V and 8 bases from J, with 22 bases between. The CDR3 spans 16 residues. In germline, CDR1 is MNHEY, CDR2 SMNVEV (reference sequence). The CDR3, as DNA: TGTGCCAGCAGATCCGGGGGGGGAGTGGTGGGAGAAAAACTGTTTTTT. Residues: CASRSGGGVVGEKLFF.

The chain recombines TRBV5-4 with TRBJ2-1, with 9 bases matching TRBD2. The CDR3 totals 16 residues. V lost 2 bases and J lost 1; bases outside the gene matches: 4. Germline CDR1 is SGHNT and CDR2 is YYREEE (reference sequence). CDR3 nucleotide sequence: TGTGCCAGCAGCTTCTCAGCGGGGGGTTCCTACAATGAGCAGTTCTTC. Translated: CASSFSAGGSYNEQFF.

This clone was detected only a few times. The chain has TRBV10-2 and TRBJ2-7, with a tentative D call TRBD1 (6 bases). Germline CDR1 and CDR2: WSHSY and SAAADI. The CDR3 sequence is 13 residues long. Trimming stripped 3 bases from V and 5 bases from J, with 11 bases between. CDR3 nucleotides: TGCGCCAGCAGTGAAACAGGGCTAAACGAGCAGTACTTC. It translates to CASSETGLNEQYF.

The chain employs TRBV9 and TRBJ1-1; D perhaps matches TRBD1 (5 bases). This CDR3 comprises 13 residues. V dropped 3 bases and J dropped 3 bases, with 9 bases sitting between them. Germline V gene data show CDR1 as SGDLS and CDR2 as YYNGEE. This CDR3 reads CASSETGDTEAFF. The CDR3 nucleotides read TGTGCCAGCAGCGAAACAGGCGACACTGAAGCTTTCTTT.

This clone was seen a handful of times. The chain employs TRBV19 and TRBJ2-1; D may be TRBD2 (6 bases). The CDR3 extends over 16 amino acids. Germline V gene data show CDR1 as LNHDA and CDR2 as SQIVND (reference sequence). V lost 5 bases, J lost 3 bases, and 17 bases lay in between. CDR3 nucleotide sequence: TGTGCCAGTAGTGGTCCGGGACTGAAGGTCTACAATGAGCAGTTCTTC. Its protein is CASSGPGLKVYNEQFF.

J is TRBJ2-1 and V is TRBV2; unclear D gene. Germline V gene data show CDR1 as SNHLY and CDR2 as FYNNEI. This CDR3 comprises 11 residues. Trimming shortened V by 1 base and J by 10 bases, and 5 bases separated the two germline ends. CDR3 protein: CASSEEGEQFF. As DNA, the CDR3 is TGTGCCAGCAGTGAAGAAGGGGAGCAGTTCTTC.

The J gene is TRBJ1-1, the V gene TRBV6-5; the D is unclear. CDR1 is MNHEY and CDR2 is SVGAGI in the germline V gene. This CDR3 is built from 12 residues. V lost 0 bases to trimming and J lost 6 bases, with 5 bases between them. DNA of the CDR3: TGTGCCAGCAGTTACTCGGGGTCTGAAGCTTTCTTT. Encoded protein: CASSYSGSEAFF.

Details on this clone: Since the CDR3 does not end with the conserved phenylalanine or tryptophan, this likely comes from a read error. No DNA is shown, since the ends of the CDR3 on it are uncertain; the CDR3 is the one TCRdb lists. The genes are TRBV5-6 and TRBJ1-1; the DNA was not used to check the table's D call, TRBD1. From germline, CDR1 is SGHDT and CDR2 YYEEEE. The CDR3 spans 13 amino acids, including both terminal residues. The CDR3 is CASSLNMGEQGSS.

Of note for this clone: At one of its ends the junction is not consistent with the germline gene, which may arise from a read error. The V gene is TRBV4-2, the J gene TRBJ1-2; D ambiguous. From germline, CDR1 is LGHNA and CDR2 YNFKEQ. This CDR3 is built from 11 residues. The CDR3 coding sequence is TGTGCCAGCAGCCAAGATCGGGAATCGATCTTC. As protein: CASSQDRESIF.

The CDR3 sequence: CSVGGGIYTTEAFF. As DNA, the CDR3 is TGCAGCGTTGGGGGCGGAATCTACACCACTGAAGCTTTCTTT. The rearrangement joins TRBV29-1 to TRBJ1-1; D is possibly TRBD1 (5 bases). V was clipped by 4 bases and J by 4 bases, with 16 bases between them. Germline V gene data show CDR1 as SQVTM and CDR2 as ANQGSEA. The CDR3 sequence is 14 residues long.

The genes are TRBV5-1 and TRBJ2-2; D is perhaps TRBD1 (6 bases). CDR1 is SGHRS and CDR2 is YFSETQ in the germline V gene. V gave up 0 bases and J gave up 4 bases, with 7 bases separating them. The CDR3 contains 14 residues. The CDR3 is CASSLEGVTGELFF. DNA of the CDR3: TGCGCCAGCAGCTTGGAGGGGGTCACCGGGGAGCTGTTTTTT. The variable domain in full, with the rest retrieved from reference TRBV5-1 and TRBJ2-2, is KAGVTQTPRYLIKTRGQQVTLSCSPISGHRSVSWYQQTPGQGLQFLFEYFSETQRNKGNFPGRFSGRQFSNSRSEMNVSTLELGDSALYLCASSLEGVTGELFFGEGSRLTVL.

This clone qualifies as medium-sized. This chain uses TRBV5-1 with TRBJ2-7; D gene ambiguous. V was trimmed by 0 bases and J by 5 bases, leaving 6 bases between them. CDR1 and CDR2 from the germline V gene are SGHRS and YFSETQ. CDR3 length: 12 amino acids. The CDR3 DNA is TGCGCCAGCAGCTTGGCCGGCCACGAGCAGTACTTC. Amino acid sequence: CASSLAGHEQYF.

J is TRBJ2-5 and V is TRBV19, with D possibly being TRBD2 (5 bases). The germline V gene has CDR1 LNHDA and CDR2 SQIVND (reference sequence). V dropped 4 bases and J dropped 2 bases, with 14 bases sitting between them. The CDR3 sequence is 15 residues long. CDR3 amino acids: CASSSPGRGQETQYF. CDR3 DNA: TGTGCCAGTAGTAGCCCGGGTAGAGGGCAAGAGACCCAGTACTTC.

This chain joins TRBV6-5 and TRBJ1-2; 8 bases are shared with TRBD1. Germline V gene sequence: CDR1 MNHEY, CDR2 SVGAGI. The J segment lost 4 bases and the V segment lost 4 bases, leaving 5 bases of the junction unmatched. The CDR3 loop spans 14 amino acids. CDR3 protein: CASSLTGDTYGYTF. The CDR3 coding sequence is TGTGCCAGCAGTTTGACAGGGGATACCTATGGCTACACCTTC.

The J gene is TRBJ2-7, the V gene TRBV18; TRBD1 aligns across 10 bases. The junction had 2 bases not matched to a gene; V was cut back by 3 bases and J by 0 bases. Germline values: CDR1 KGHSH, CDR2 LQKENI. This CDR3 is built from 15 residues. DNA for the CDR3: TGTGCCAGCTCACCGGGACAGGGGAGCTCCTACGAGCAGTACTTC. It codes for CASSPGQGSSYEQYF.